The 27 T cell receptor beta chains presented below share a single source sample, sequenced in a study of shared clonotypes between healthy human individuals. The assay was immunoSEQ multiplex PCR, and TCRdb's table has in-frame clones only and misses some. The data show approximately 180,000 clones, 85% to 95% seen once. Sequenced input: naive CD4+ T cells sorted from blood. Specified subset: CD45RA+ positively selected. The receptor set was obtained from a woman in her 30s in good health.

This chain joins TRBV28 and TRBJ2-2; possible D gene TRBD2, 7 bases. With 11 bases removed from V and 9 bases from J, the gap between germline ends came to 19 bases. The CDR3 is 13 residues long. The V gene's germline CDR1 is MDHEN and CDR2 SYDVKM. CDR3 nucleotides: TGTGCCGGGTCAACAGGGAGGGGTCGGGAGCTGTTTTTT. This gives the protein CAGSTGRGRELFF.

The gene calls are TRBV23-1 and TRBJ2-5; TRBD2 might be the D (5 bases). The J call may be in error: the DNA end matches TRBJ2-7 better. TRBV23-1 is placed among ORFs of uncertain function. The CDR3 is made up of 16 amino acids. The CDR3 sequence: CASSRFASGKHYEQYF. The DNA for the CDR3 is TGCGCCAGCAGTCGGTTTGCCTCCGGGAAGCACTACGAGCAGTACTTC.

This chain joins TRBV6-1 and TRBJ1-1; the match to TRBD1 covers 10 bases. Germline values: CDR1 MNHNS, CDR2 SASEGT. The CDR3 is 14 residues long. Trimming removed 5 bases from V and 4 bases from J; junction bases left unmatched: 4. CDR3: CASSTRDRGTEAFF. The CDR3 DNA reads TGTGCCAGCAGTACCCGGGACAGGGGCACTGAAGCTTTCTTT.

The V call is TRBV28, the J call TRBJ1-5; D remains unclear. The CDR3 consists of 13 residues. Trimming cost V 5 bases and J 5 bases, with 10 bases left between them. CDR1 is MDHEN and CDR2 is SYDVKM in the germline V gene. CDR3 in DNA: TGTGCCAGCAGTCCTTGGGGAGATCAGCCCCAGCATTTT. Its protein is CASSPWGDQPQHF.

The chain has TRBV18 and TRBJ2-7; no clear D. The CDR3 consists of 13 residues. Germline V lookup: CDR1 KGHSH, CDR2 LQKENI. Trimming removed 2 bases at V and 4 bases at J, with 9 bases between. The CDR3 region is CASSPYLSYEQYF. Written as DNA, the CDR3 is TGTGCCAGCTCACCATACCTAAGTTACGAGCAGTACTTC.

This clone was seen a handful of times. The rearrangement joins TRBV2 to TRBJ2-7, with D uncertain. There are 12 residues in the CDR3. Trimming took 6 bases from V and 4 from J, leaving 10 bases between them. Germline V CDR1 and CDR2: SNHLY, FYNNEI. The CDR3 reads CASRAERYEQYF. For the CDR3, the DNA is TGTGCCAGCAGGGCCGAGAGGTACGAGCAGTACTTC.

The chain combines TRBV15 with TRBJ1-1; no firm D call. CDR3 length: 13 amino acids. CDR1 LNHNV and CDR2 YYDKDF come from the germline V gene (reference sequence). Trimming cost V 0 bases and J 5 bases, with 7 bases left between them. CDR3 protein: CATSRDRWTEAFF. The CDR3 DNA follows: TGTGCCACCAGCAGAGACAGATGGACTGAAGCTTTCTTT.

The V call is TRBV7-2, the J call TRBJ2-7; 8 bases match TRBD1. CDR3 size: 17 residues. With V trimmed by 6 bases and J by 0 bases, 13 bases remained unmatched. The germline V gene has CDR1 SGHTA and CDR2 FQGNSA. The CDR3 DNA reads as TGTGCCAGCAGTCGAAGGGGTGGACAGGGCAGCTCCTACGAGCAGTACTTC. Protein: CASSRRGGQGSSYEQYF.

This sequence joins TRBV5-1 and TRBJ2-5; 8 bases map to TRBD1. The J call may be wrong; the DNA end is better matched by TRBJ2-7. The CDR3 loop spans 14 amino acids. Germline V gene data show CDR1 as SGHRS and CDR2 as YFSETQ. The CDR3 nucleotides read TGCGCCAGCAGCGCCTCCGGGACAGGCGACGAGCAGTACTTC. Translation gives CASSASGTGDEQYF.

CDR3 protein: CASSLGQGGFGTGANVLTF. CDR3 coding DNA: TGCGCCAGCAGCTTGGGCCAGGGTGGGTTTGGGACTGGGGCCAACGTCCTGACTTTC. V is TRBV5-1 and J is TRBJ2-6; TRBD1 is a possible D gene (5 bases). Trimming shortened V by 0 bases and J by 2 bases, and 18 bases separated the two germline ends. This CDR3 has 19 amino acids. Germline V gene sequence: CDR1 SGHRS, CDR2 YFSETQ.

The CDR3: CSVEGVGQTYEQYF. The CDR3 DNA reads TGCAGCGTTGAAGGCGTAGGGCAGACCTACGAGCAGTACTTC. V and J are TRBV29-1 and TRBJ2-7; D gene uncertain. There are 14 residues in the CDR3. Germline V gives CDR1 SQVTM, CDR2 ANQGSEA. Deletions cut 1 base from V and 2 bases from J, with 12 bases between.

The chain employs TRBV27 and TRBJ1-5, with TRBD1 identical over 8 bases. There are 17 residues in the CDR3. CDR1 MNHEY and CDR2 SMNVEV come from the germline V gene (reference sequence). Losses at the gene ends were 4 bases for V and 5 bases for J; bases not matched to a gene: 13. CDR3 sequence: CASSSRQGLGNHQPQHF. The DNA for the CDR3 is TGTGCCAGCAGTTCAAGACAGGGGTTGGGAAATCATCAGCCCCAGCATTTT.

Here the CDR3 reads CASSWDPLGETQYF. The CDR3 DNA follows: TGTGCCAGCAGCTGGGACCCCCTCGGGGAGACCCAGTACTTC. The chain uses TRBV7-9 and TRBJ2-5; either TRBD1 or TRBD2 may supply D (5 bases each). The germline gives CDR1 SEHNR, CDR2 FQNEAQ (reference sequence). V was shortened by 4 bases and J by 5 bases, with 14 bases between the two germline ends. This CDR3 region has 14 residues.

This chain joins TRBV28 and TRBJ1-5; TRBD1 might be the D (5 bases). Germline CDR1 and CDR2: MDHEN and SYDVKM. Trimming cost V 8 bases and J 5 bases, with 10 bases left between them. CDR3 length: 12 residues. The CDR3 reads CASWGTDQPQHF. The CDR3 DNA reads TGTGCCAGCTGGGGGACGGATCAGCCCCAGCATTTT.

The chain carries TRBV6-1 and TRBJ2-7; perhaps TRBD1 as D (6 bases). This CDR3 comprises 15 residues. Trimming removed 5 bases at V and 2 bases at J, with 16 bases between. From germline, CDR1 is MNHNS and CDR2 SASEGT. The CDR3 region has the DNA TGTGCCAGCAGTTCTGGGGGCCAGAGAACCTACGAGCAGTACTTC. Translated, it gives CASSSGGQRTYEQYF.

The chain has TRBV28 and TRBJ1-5; 11 positions agree with TRBD1. CDR1 is MDHEN and CDR2 is SYDVKM in the germline V gene. The CDR3 has 16 residues. With 7 bases clipped from V and 1 base from J, the junction kept 6 bases outside the gene matches. In DNA form, the CDR3 reads TGTGCCAGCACACCCCGGGACAGGGGGAGCAATCAGCCCCAGCATTTT. Protein product: CASTPRDRGSNQPQHF.

This chain uses TRBV2 with TRBJ1-2, with D possibly matching TRBD1 (6 bases). V gave up 1 base and J gave up 4 bases, with 10 bases separating them. The CDR3 extends over 14 amino acids. CDR1 SNHLY and CDR2 FYNNEI come from the germline V gene. CDR3 sequence reads: CASSEDRDFYGYTF. The CDR3 region has the DNA TGTGCCAGCAGTGAAGACAGGGACTTCTATGGCTACACCTTC.

This chain links TRBV14 with TRBJ1-1, with D uncertain. V was pared by 2 bases and J by 5 bases, with 9 bases between. The germline gives CDR1 SGHDN, CDR2 FVKESK. The CDR3 runs to 13 residues. The CDR3 DNA is TGTGCCAGCAGCCAACCGGGTCGTACTGAAGCTTTCTTT. Its translation: CASSQPGRTEAFF.

The chain is built from TRBV6-5 and TRBJ2-7, with D uncertain. Trimming took 3 bases from V and 0 from J, leaving 6 bases between them. Germline V gene data show CDR1 as MNHEY and CDR2 as SVGAGI. This CDR3 has 13 residues. The chain's CDR3 is CASSYDISYEQYF. The DNA for the CDR3 is TGTGCCAGCAGTTATGACATCTCCTACGAGCAGTACTTC.

The CDR3 reads CASTSGQGAYEQYF. The CDR3 nucleotides are TGTGCCAGCACCTCTGGACAGGGTGCCTACGAGCAGTACTTC. The chain couples TRBV6-5 to TRBJ2-5; TRBD1 matches 8 bases. The assigned J gene may be wrong: the sequence end matches TRBJ2-7 better. This CDR3 comprises 14 residues. The germline gives CDR1 MNHEY, CDR2 SVGAGI.

The chain has TRBV5-1 and TRBJ2-5, with D perhaps assigned TRBD1 or TRBD2 (6 bases each). The CDR3 runs 14 residues. V was cut by 4 bases and J by 5 bases, with 15 bases left in between. Germline V gene data show CDR1 as SGHRS and CDR2 as YFSETQ. DNA for the CDR3: TGCGCCAGCAGCCAACAAGGGGGAGGTGAGACCCAGTACTTC. Its protein is CASSQQGGGETQYF. The complete variable domain, with remaining parts taken from reference TRBV5-1 and TRBJ2-5, reads KAGVTQTPRYLIKTRGQQVTLSCSPISGHRSVSWYQQTPGQGLQFLFEYFSETQRNKGNFPGRFSGRQFSNSRSEMNVSTLELGDSALYLCASSQQGGGETQYFGPGTRLLVL.

The CDR3 DNA sequence: TGTGCCAGCAGCCCAGGGGGACTAGCGGGAGTACACTACGAGCAGTACTTC. This sequence encodes CASSPGGLAGVHYEQYF. The chain carries TRBV7-9 and TRBJ2-7; TRBD2 matches 14 bases. CDR3 size: 17 residues. The V gene end was trimmed by 5 bases and the J gene end by 3 bases; junction bases not matched to a gene: 9. From germline, CDR1 is SEHNR and CDR2 FQNEAQ (reference sequence).

The rearrangement links TRBV5-1 to TRBJ1-2; 9 bases agree with TRBD1. Germline lookup yields CDR1 SGHRS and CDR2 YFSETQ. With V trimmed by 4 bases and J by 7 bases, 14 bases remained unmatched. This CDR3 is built from 16 residues. CDR3 DNA: TGCGCCAGCAGCAGGTGGACAGGGGAAAATGTCCGTGGCTACACCTTC. Translated, it gives CASSRWTGENVRGYTF.

On this clone: At one end, the junction sequence differs from germline, possibly due to a read error. V usage is TRBV30 and J usage is TRBJ1-5; D is perhaps TRBD1 (6 bases). Germline V lookup: CDR1 GTSNPN, CDR2 SVGIG (reference sequence). The CDR3 is 14 residues long. DNA of the CDR3: TGTGCCTGGGCTCAGGGACAATACAATCAGCTCCAGCATTTT. Protein sequence: CAWAQGQYNQLQHF. The full variable domain, in which reference TRBV30 and TRBJ1-5 provide the parts outside the CDR3, is SQTIHQWPATLVQPVGSPLSLECTVEGTSNPNLYWYRQAAGRGLQLLFYSVGIGQISSEVPQNLSASRPQDRQFILSSKKLLLSDSGFYLCAWAQGQYNQLQHFGDGTRLSIL.

The chain has TRBV7-2 and TRBJ2-2, with 8 bases lining up with TRBD1. Losses at the gene ends were 1 base for V and 2 bases for J; bases not matched to a gene: 6. CDR1 is SGHTA and CDR2 is FQGNSA in the germline V gene. The CDR3 totals 17 residues. CDR3 in DNA: TGTGCCAGCAGCTTAGGAGCGACAGGGGTAAACACCGGGGAGCTGTTTTTT. This encodes CASSLGATGVNTGELFF. Full variable domain (remainder filled in from reference TRBV7-2 and TRBJ2-2): GAGVSQSPSNKVTEKGKDVELRCDPISGHTALYWYRQSLGQGLEFLIYFQGNSAPDKSGLPSDRFSAERTGGSVSTLTIQRTQQEDSAVYLCASSLGATGVNTGELFFGEGSRLTVL.

The V gene is TRBV5-1, the J gene TRBJ2-5; 9 nucleotides agree with TRBD1. Germline loops: CDR1 SGHRS, CDR2 YFSETQ. The CDR3 consists of 16 residues. With V trimmed by 5 bases and J by 2 bases, 10 bases remained unmatched. The chain's CDR3 is CASRGGGTGRQETQYF. CDR3 nucleotides: TGCGCCAGCAGGGGAGGCGGGACAGGGCGACAAGAGACCCAGTACTTC. The full variable domain, its missing parts supplied by reference TRBV5-1 and TRBJ2-5, is KAGVTQTPRYLIKTRGQQVTLSCSPISGHRSVSWYQQTPGQGLQFLFEYFSETQRNKGNFPGRFSGRQFSNSRSEMNVSTLELGDSALYLCASRGGGTGRQETQYFGPGTRLLVL.

This chain joins TRBV5-1 and TRBJ2-7; 8 bases fit TRBD1. CDR1 and CDR2 from the germline V gene are SGHRS and YFSETQ. Trimming at V came to 0 bases and at J to 4 bases, leaving 6 bases not matched to a gene. The CDR3 has 15 residues. CDR3 sequence reads: CASSLAGGQDYEQYF. The CDR3 nucleotides read TGCGCCAGCAGCTTGGCTGGGGGACAGGATTACGAGCAGTACTTC.